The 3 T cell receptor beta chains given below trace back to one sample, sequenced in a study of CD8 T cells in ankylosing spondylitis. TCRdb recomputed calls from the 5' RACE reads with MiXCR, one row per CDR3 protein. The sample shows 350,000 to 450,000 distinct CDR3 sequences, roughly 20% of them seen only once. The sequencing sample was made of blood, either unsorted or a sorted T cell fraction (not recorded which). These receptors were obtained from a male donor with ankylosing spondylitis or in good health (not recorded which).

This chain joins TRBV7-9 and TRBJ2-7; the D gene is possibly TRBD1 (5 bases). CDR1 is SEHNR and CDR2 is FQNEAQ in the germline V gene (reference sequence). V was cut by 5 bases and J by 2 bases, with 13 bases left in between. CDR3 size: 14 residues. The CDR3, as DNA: TGTGCCAGCAGCCCAACGGACACAACCTACGAGCAGTACTTC. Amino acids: CASSPTDTTYEQYF.

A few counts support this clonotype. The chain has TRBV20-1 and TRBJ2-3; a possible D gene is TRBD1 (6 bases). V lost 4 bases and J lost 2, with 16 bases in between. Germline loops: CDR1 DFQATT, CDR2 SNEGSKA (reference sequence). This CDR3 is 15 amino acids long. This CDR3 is CSANRDKGNTDTQYF. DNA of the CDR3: TGCAGTGCTAACCGGGACAAAGGAAACACAGATACGCAGTATTTT.

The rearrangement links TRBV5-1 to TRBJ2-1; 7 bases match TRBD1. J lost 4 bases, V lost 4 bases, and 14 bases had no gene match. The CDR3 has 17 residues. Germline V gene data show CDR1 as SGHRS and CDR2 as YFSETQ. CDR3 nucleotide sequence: TGCGCCAGCAGCCTCATTCCCGGGACAGAGATTTACAATGAGCAGTTCTTC. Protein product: CASSLIPGTEIYNEQFF.